This T cell receptor (beta chain) appears in the sequencing data of a study of PD-L1 blockade in urothelial cancer. Study findings and constraints: Better survival was predicted when blood TCR clonality before treatment fell below the median.

The time point here: peripheral blood 6 weeks after treatment start. Each patient presented with locally advanced or metastatic urothelial carcinoma. Every PCR received spiked-in synthetic TCR analog templates. Profiling relied on immunoSEQ multiplex PCR, and the TCRdb table lists in-frame clones only, not all of them. The sample records around 93,000 clones, 83% being singletons. Note on this clone: What it binds is not known.

This sequence was found in a man aged 65 to 79 with urothelial cancer. Sequenced material: PBMCs, taken around atezolizumab (anti-PD-L1) treatment.

The CDR3 DNA follows: TGTGCCAGCAGTTACTCGGAGCTAGCGGGCTACGAGCAGTACTTC. This sequence encodes CASSYSELAGYEQYF. The chain combines TRBV6-6 with TRBJ2-7; 8 nucleotides line up with TRBD2. The CDR3 runs to 15 residues. From germline, CDR1 is MNHNY and CDR2 SVGAGI (reference sequence). V gave up 0 bases and J gave up 3 bases; unmatched junction bases: 4.